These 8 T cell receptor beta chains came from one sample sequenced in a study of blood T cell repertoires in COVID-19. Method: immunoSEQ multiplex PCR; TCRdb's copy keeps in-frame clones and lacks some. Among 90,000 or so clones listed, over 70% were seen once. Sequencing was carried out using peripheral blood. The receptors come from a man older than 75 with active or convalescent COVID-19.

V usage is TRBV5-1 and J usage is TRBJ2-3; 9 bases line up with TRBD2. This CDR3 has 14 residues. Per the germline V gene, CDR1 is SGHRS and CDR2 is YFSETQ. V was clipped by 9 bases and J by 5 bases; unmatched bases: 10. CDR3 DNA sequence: TGCGCCACCACGCGGGGGGGCTTTCGAGATACGCAGTATTTT. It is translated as CATTRGGFRDTQYF.

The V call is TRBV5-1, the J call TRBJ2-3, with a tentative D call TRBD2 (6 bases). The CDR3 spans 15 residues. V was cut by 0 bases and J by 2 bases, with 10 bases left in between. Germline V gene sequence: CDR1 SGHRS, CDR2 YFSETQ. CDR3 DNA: TGCGCCAGCAGCTTGGGTCAGGGACTCACAGATACGCAGTATTTT. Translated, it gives CASSLGQGLTDTQYF. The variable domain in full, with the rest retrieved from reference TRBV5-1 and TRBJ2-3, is KAGVTQTPRYLIKTRGQQVTLSCSPISGHRSVSWYQQTPGQGLQFLFEYFSETQRNKGNFPGRFSGRQFSNSRSEMNVSTLELGDSALYLCASSLGQGLTDTQYFGPGTRLTVL.

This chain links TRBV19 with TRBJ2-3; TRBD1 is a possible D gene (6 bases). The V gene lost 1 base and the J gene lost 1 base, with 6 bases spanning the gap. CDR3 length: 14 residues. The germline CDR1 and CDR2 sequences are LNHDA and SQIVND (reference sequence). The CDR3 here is CASSIGQGTDTQYF. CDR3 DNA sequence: TGTGCCAGTAGTATAGGACAGGGCACAGATACGCAGTATTTT.

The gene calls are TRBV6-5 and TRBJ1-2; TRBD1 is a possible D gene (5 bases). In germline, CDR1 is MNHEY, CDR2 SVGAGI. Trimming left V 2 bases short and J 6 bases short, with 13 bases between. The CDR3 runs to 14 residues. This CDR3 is CASSYKGKNNGYTF. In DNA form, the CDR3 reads TGTGCCAGCAGTTACAAGGGGAAGAATAATGGCTACACCTTC.

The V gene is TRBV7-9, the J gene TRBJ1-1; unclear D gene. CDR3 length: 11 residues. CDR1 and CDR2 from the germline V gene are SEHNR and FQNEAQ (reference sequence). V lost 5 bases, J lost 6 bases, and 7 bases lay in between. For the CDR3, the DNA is TGTGCCAGCAGCAGCGGAGCTGAAGCTTTCTTT. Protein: CASSSGAEAFF.

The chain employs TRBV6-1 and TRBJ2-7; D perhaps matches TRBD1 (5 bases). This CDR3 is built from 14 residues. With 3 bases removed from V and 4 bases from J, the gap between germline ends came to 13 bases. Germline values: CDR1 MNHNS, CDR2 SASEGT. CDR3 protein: CASSEPDSGYEQYF. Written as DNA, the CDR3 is TGTGCCAGCAGTGAGCCCGACTCAGGGTACGAGCAGTACTTC.

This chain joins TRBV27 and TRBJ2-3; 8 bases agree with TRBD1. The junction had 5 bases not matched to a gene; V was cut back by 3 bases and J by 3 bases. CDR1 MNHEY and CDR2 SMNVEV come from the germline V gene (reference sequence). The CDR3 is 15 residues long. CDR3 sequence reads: CASSFRGPRTDTQYF. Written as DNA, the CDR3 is TGTGCCAGCAGTTTCAGGGGGCCTCGGACAGATACGCAGTATTTT.

The CDR3 region is CASSIRGQVSYNEQFF. The CDR3 region has the DNA TGTGCCAGTAGTATCCGAGGACAGGTTTCCTACAATGAGCAGTTCTTC. The chain joins TRBV19 to TRBJ2-1; 7 nucleotides match TRBD1. V lost 3 bases, J lost 1 base, and 6 bases stayed unmatched. CDR1 and CDR2 (germline): LNHDA, SQIVND (reference sequence). The CDR3 has 16 residues. Full variable domain (missing parts from reference TRBV19 and TRBJ2-1): DGGITQSPKYLFRKEGQNVTLSCEQNLNHDAMYWYRQDPGQGLRLIYYSQIVNDFQKGDIAEGYSVSREKKESFPLTVTSAQKNPTAFYLCASSIRGQVSYNEQFFGPGTRLTVL.